This T cell receptor beta chain was captured in a study of cytotoxic CD8 clonotypes in ibrutinib-treated CLL. The data were produced by immunoSEQ multiplex PCR, yet TCRdb's version contains in-frame clones alone and is incomplete. The sample has 250,000 to 350,000 clones, more than 70% seen once. The V end was cut by 0 bases, the J end by 3 bases, with 15 bases between. Germline V gene lookup returns CDR1 SGHVS and CDR2 FQNEAQ. This CDR3 contains 17 residues. The rearrangement uses TRBV7-8 and TRBJ1-5; D call uncertain. Sequences were derived from PBMCs, sampled at disease progression, from a patient treated with ibrutinib. The clonotype comes from a human donor with chronic lymphocytic leukemia. As DNA, the CDR3 is TGTGCCAGCAGCTTAGCGTATCCGGGCACTTCCAATCAGCCCCAGCATTTT. Its translation: CASSLAYPGTSNQPQHF.